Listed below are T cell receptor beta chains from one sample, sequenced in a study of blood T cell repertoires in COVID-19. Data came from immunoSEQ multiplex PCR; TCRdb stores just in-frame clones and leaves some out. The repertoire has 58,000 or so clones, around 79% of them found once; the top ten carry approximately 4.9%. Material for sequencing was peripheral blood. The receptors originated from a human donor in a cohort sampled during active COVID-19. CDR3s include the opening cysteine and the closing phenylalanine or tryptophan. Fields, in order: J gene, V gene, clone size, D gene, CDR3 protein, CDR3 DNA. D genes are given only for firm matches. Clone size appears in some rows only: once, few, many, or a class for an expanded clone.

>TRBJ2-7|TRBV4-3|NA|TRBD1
CASSQLRDRSSYEQYF
TGCGCCAGCAGCCAACTAAGGGACAGGAGCTCCTACGAGCAGTACTTC
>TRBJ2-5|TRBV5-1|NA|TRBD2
CASSPGLAVGYQETQYF
TGCGCCAGCAGCCCGGGACTAGCGGTGGGGTACCAAGAGACCCAGTACTTC
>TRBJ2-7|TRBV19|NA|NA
CASSGGMTSYEQYF
TGTGCCAGTAGTGGCGGGATGACTTCCTACGAGCAGTACTTC
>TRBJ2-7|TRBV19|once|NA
CASSTHGSSYEQYF
TGTGCCAGTAGTACTCACGGGAGCTCCTACGAGCAGTACTTC
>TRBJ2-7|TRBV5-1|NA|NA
CASSLATGLPSYEQYF
TGCGCCAGCAGCTTGGCCACAGGGTTGCCCTCCTACGAGCAGTACTTC
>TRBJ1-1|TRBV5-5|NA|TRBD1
CASSLVWTGTTEAFF
TGTGCCAGCAGCTTGGTATGGACAGGGACCACTGAAGCTTTCTTT
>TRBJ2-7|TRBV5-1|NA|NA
CASSSPERVEGEQYF
TGCGCCAGCAGCTCCCCCGAGAGGGTTGAAGGCGAGCAGTACTTC
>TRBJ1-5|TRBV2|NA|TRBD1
CASSREGAGRPQHF
TGTGCCAGCAGTCGGGAGGGGGCTGGAAGGCCCCAGCATTTT
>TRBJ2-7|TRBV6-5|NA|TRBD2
CASSSGRSGSKYEQYF
TGTGCCAGCAGTTCGGGGCGTAGCGGGAGTAAATACGAGCAGTACTTC
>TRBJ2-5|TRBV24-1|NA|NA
CATSGRADYQETQYF
TGTGCCACCAGTGGGAGGGCGGACTACCAAGAGACCCAGTACTTC
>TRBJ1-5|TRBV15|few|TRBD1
CATRGQGSVYSNQPQHF
TGTGCCACCAGGGGACAGGGGTCTGTTTATAGCAATCAGCCCCAGCATTTT
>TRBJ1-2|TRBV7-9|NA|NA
CASSLEGRWFYGYTF
TGTGCCAGCAGCTTAGAAGGCAGGTGGTTCTATGGCTACACCTTC
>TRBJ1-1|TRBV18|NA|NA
CASSPISRNTEAFF
TGTGCCAGCTCACCAATTTCCAGAAACACTGAAGCTTTCTTT
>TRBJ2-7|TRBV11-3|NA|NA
CASSFPPQGYEQYF
TGTGCCAGCAGCTTCCCCCCCCAGGGCTACGAGCAGTACTTC
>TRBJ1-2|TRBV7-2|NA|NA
CASSSPGEWSLSYTF
TGTGCCAGCAGTTCTCCAGGGGAGTGGAGCTTAAGCTACACCTTC
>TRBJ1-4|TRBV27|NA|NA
CASTNTGILNEKLFF
TGTGCCAGCACTAACACAGGGATACTTAATGAAAAACTGTTTTTT
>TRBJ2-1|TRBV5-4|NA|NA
CASSWGGGPTYNEQFF
TGTGCCAGCAGCTGGGGAGGGGGGCCCACCTACAATGAGCAGTTCTTC
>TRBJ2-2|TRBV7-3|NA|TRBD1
CASSLRWDSELFF
TGTGCCAGCAGCTTACGGTGGGACAGCGAGCTGTTTTTT
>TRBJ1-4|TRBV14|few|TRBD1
CASSQPDRDEKLFF
TGTGCCAGCAGCCAACCGGACAGGGATGAAAAACTGTTTTTT
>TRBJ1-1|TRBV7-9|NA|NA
CASSVGQNTEAFF
TGTGCCAGCAGCGTCGGACAGAACACTGAAGCTTTCTTT
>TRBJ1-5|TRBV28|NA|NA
CASSLSRGNSNQPQHF
TGTGCCAGCAGTCTCTCACGGGGAAATAGCAATCAGCCCCAGCATTTT
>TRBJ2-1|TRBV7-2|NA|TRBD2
CASSLGTSGRYNEQFF
TGTGCCAGCAGCTTAGGGACTAGCGGGAGATACAATGAGCAGTTCTTC
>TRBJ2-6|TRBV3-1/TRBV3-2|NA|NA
CASSPNGQPGANVLTF
TGTGCCAGCAGCCCAAACGGACAGCCTGGGGCCAACGTCCTGACTTTC
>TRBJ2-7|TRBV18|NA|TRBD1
CASSPGQGSEQYF
TGTGCCAGCTCCCCGGGACAGGGAAGCGAGCAGTACTTC
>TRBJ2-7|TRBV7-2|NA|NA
CASSYRDTSYEQYF
TGTGCCAGCAGCTACCGGGACACGAGCTACGAGCAGTACTTC
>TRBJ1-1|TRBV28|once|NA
CASSLTENTEAFF
TGTGCCAGCAGTTTAACAGAGAACACTGAAGCTTTCTTT
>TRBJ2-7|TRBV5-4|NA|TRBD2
CASSLAGLVGYEQYF
TGTGCCAGCAGCTTGGCCGGACTAGTCGGGTACGAGCAGTACTTC
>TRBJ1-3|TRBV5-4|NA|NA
CASSLPGGGNTIYF
TGTGCCAGCAGCCTGCCCGGGGGAGGAAACACCATATATTTT
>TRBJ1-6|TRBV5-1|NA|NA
CASSLTGVGSPLHF
TGCGCCAGCAGCTTGACGGGGGTGGGTTCACCCCTCCACTTT
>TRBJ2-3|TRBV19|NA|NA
CASSIGLSDTQYF
TGTGCCAGTAGTATAGGGCTCTCAGATACGCAGTATTTT
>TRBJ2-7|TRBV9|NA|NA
CASSPLPGGEQYF
TGTGCCAGCAGCCCCCTGCCCGGGGGCGAGCAGTACTTC
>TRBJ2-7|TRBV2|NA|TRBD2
CASRATSGGIYEQYF
TGTGCCAGCAGGGCGACTAGCGGGGGGATCTACGAGCAGTACTTC
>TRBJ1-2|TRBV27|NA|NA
CASSLSRSGRPSYGYTF
TGTGCCAGCAGTTTATCGAGGAGCGGGAGGCCCAGCTATGGCTACACCTTC
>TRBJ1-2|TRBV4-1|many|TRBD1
CASSQTGGAPYGYTF
TGCGCCAGCAGCCAGACAGGGGGCGCTCCCTATGGCTACACCTTC
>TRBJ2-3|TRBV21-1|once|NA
CASSKKGYRDNTDTQYF
TGTGCCAGCAGCAAAAAGGGATACAGGGACAACACAGATACGCAGTATTTT
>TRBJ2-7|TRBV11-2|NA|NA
CASSRSYEQYF
TGTGCCAGCAGCCGGAGCTACGAGCAGTACTTC
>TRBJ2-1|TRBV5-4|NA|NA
CASNQGQSAYNEQFF
TGTGCCAGCAACCAAGGACAGTCAGCTTACAATGAGCAGTTCTTC
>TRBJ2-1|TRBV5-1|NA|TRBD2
CASSLAVLAESSYNEQFF
TGCGCCAGCAGCTTGGCAGTGCTAGCGGAGAGCTCCTACAATGAGCAGTTCTTC
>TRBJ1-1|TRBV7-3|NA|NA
CASSLWQNTEAFF
TGTGCCAGCAGCTTATGGCAGAACACTGAAGCTTTCTTT
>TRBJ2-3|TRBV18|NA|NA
CASSPSAITDTQYF
TGTGCCAGCTCACCAAGTGCGATTACAGATACGCAGTATTTT
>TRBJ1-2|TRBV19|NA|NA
CASSIVGGTYGYTF
TGTGCCAGTAGTATAGTGGGGGGAACCTATGGCTACACCTTC
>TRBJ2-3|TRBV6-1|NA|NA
CASSEIRLTTDTQYF
TGTGCCAGCAGTGAAATCAGGCTGACCACAGATACGCAGTATTTT
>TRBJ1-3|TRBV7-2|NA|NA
CASSLESGHYSGNTIYF
TGTGCCAGCAGCTTAGAATCCGGACATTACTCTGGAAACACCATATATTTT
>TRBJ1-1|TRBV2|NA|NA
CASSILQGNTEAFF
TGTGCCAGCAGCATCCTACAGGGGAACACTGAAGCTTTCTTT
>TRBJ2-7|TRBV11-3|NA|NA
CASSSGLQYEQYF
TGTGCCAGCAGCTCGGGACTTCAATACGAGCAGTACTTC
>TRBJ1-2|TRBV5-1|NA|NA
CASSSTSYGYTF
TGCGCCAGCAGCTCCACTTCTTATGGCTACACCTTC
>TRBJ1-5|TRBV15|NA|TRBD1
CATSRVSGGASPQHF
TGTGCCACCAGCAGAGTTTCAGGGGGTGCCTCGCCCCAGCATTTT
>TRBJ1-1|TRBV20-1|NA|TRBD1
CSASEGANTEAFF
TGCAGTGCTAGTGAGGGGGCGAACACTGAAGCTTTCTTT
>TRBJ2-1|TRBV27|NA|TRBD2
CASGTSGILYNEQFF
TGTGCCTCTGGGACTAGCGGGATCCTCTACAATGAGCAGTTCTTC
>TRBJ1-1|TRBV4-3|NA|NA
CASSQAIQGLSHQMAFF
TGCGCCAGCAGCCAAGCCATTCAGGGACTTTCTCACCAAATGGCTTTCTTT
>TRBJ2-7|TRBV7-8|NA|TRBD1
CASSTQGATSYEQYF
TGTGCCAGCAGCACCCAGGGGGCCACCTCCTACGAGCAGTACTTC
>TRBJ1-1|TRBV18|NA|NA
CASSTQGNTEAFF
TGTGCCAGCTCAACCCAGGGGAACACTGAAGCTTTCTTT